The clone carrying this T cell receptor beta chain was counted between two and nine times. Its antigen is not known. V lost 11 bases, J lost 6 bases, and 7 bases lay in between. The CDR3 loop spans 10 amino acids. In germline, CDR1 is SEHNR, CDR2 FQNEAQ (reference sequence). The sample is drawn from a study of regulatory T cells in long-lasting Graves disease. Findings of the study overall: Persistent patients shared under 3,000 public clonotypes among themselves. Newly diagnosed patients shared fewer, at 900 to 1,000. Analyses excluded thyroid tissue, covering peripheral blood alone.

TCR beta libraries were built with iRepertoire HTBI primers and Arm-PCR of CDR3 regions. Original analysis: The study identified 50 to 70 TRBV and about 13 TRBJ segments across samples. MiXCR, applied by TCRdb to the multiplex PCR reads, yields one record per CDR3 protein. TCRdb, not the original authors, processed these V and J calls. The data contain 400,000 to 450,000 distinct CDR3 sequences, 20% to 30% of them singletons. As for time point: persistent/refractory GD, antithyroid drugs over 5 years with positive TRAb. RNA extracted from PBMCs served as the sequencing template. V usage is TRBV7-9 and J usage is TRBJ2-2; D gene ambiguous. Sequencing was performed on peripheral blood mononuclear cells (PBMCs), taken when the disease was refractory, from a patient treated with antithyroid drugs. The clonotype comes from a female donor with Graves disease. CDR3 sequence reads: CAAQAGELFF. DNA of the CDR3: TGTGCCGCCCAAGCCGGGGAGCTGTTTTTT.